This T cell receptor beta chain was profiled in a study of cytomegalovirus exposure and HLA in healthy donors. Comment on this clone: Its matching antigen is unknown.

Notes on the study in general: CMV serostatus was the sole immune exposure information available.

A multiplex PCR was run with 60 Vbeta primers and 13 Jbeta primers. Produced via immunoSEQ multiplex PCR; TCRdb's table is partial and in-frame only. This sample's table has approximately 140,000 clones. Germline CDR1 SGHTA, CDR2 FQGTGA. Trimming cost V 4 bases and J 5 bases; bases outside gene matches: 3. The CDR3 totals 14 residues. This receptor was taken from a young woman in good health and CMV-seronegative. The sample consisted of PBMCs. V usage is TRBV7-3 and J usage is TRBJ2-5, with TRBD1 matching over 11 bases. This chain's CDR3 is CASSSGTGGETQYF. CDR3 sequence (DNA): TGTGCCAGCAGCTCAGGGACAGGGGGGGAGACCCAGTACTTC. Together with reference TRBV7-3 and TRBJ2-5, the CDR3 gives the full variable domain: GAGVSQTPSNKVTEKGKYVELRCDPISGHTALYWYRQSLGQGPEFLIYFQGTGAADDSGLPNDRFFAVRPEGSVSTLKIQRTERGDSAVYLCASSSGTGGETQYFGPGTRLLVL.